This T cell receptor (beta chain) was recovered during a study of CXCR3-negative and CXCR3-positive naive CD8 T cells. The CDR3 spans 18 residues. Germline CDR1 reads PRHDT; CDR2 reads FYEKMQ (reference sequence). Comment on this clonotype: No antigen is known for it.

Among CD8+ T cells, naive ones were CD45RO-CCR7+CD27+CD95-. Points from the study as a whole: Both of the naive subsets showed about the same high diversity, but memory CD8+ cells had much less. TRBV-TRBJ usage was alike in naive CXCR3-negative and CXCR3-positive cells but differed in memory cells.

UMI labels and 5' RACE were used to prepare the TRB cDNA libraries. From its re-call of the 5' RACE reads, TCRdb lists each CDR3 protein once, without DNA. The specimen's table records about 50,000 distinct CDR3 sequences. The sequencing sample was made of naive CXCR3- CD8+ T cells from blood. Sample subset: CD45RO-CCR7+CD27+CD95- naive CD8+ T cells lacking CXCR3 (TNR3-). The chain links TRBV13 to TRBJ2-5; TCRdb calls TRBD1, which cannot be checked without DNA. The sequence came from a human donor in good health. Some clones in this sample may be carry-over from other donors' samples. CDR3 in amino acids: CASSLGLAGDQLQETQYF.